These T cell receptor beta chains were read from a single sample in a study of shared clonotypes between healthy human individuals. Only in-frame clones appear in the TCRdb table, and some are missing; sequencing was by immunoSEQ multiplex PCR. This sample yields roughly 2.2 million clones, of which roughly 93% are seen a single time; about 0.41% belongs to the top ten. Sequenced sample: naive CD4+ T cells from PBMCs. The receptors here all came from a man aged 18 to 35 in good health. Some clones in this sample may be carry-over from other donors' samples. The CDR3 runs from the conserved cysteine through the conserved F or W. D genes are given only for firm matches. Some rows have no size entry. The others give once, few or many, or a class for an expanded clone.

j_call v_call d_call clone_size cdr3_aa cdr3_nt
TRBJ2-7 TRBV29-1 NA once CSVEGALVGYQYF TGCAGCGTTGAGGGGGCGCTAGTAGGGTACCAGTACTTC
TRBJ1-1 TRBV19 NA NA CASSAPLWNMNTEAFF TGTGCCAGTAGTGCCCCCCTTTGGAACATGAACACTGAAGCTTTCTTT
TRBJ2-1 TRBV20-1 NA NA CSADSRLEQFF TGCAGTGCAGACAGTCGGTTAGAGCAGTTCTTC
TRBJ2-3 TRBV9 NA NA CASSVGEADTQYF TGTGCCAGCAGCGTAGGGGAAGCAGATACGCAGTATTTT
TRBJ2-1 TRBV28 NA NA CASTDQSGSYNEQFF TGTGCCAGCACCGACCAGTCAGGGTCCTACAATGAGCAGTTCTTC
TRBJ2-2 TRBV9 TRBD2 NA CASSVDPLAGAGGGDGELFF TGTGCCAGCAGCGTAGATCCCCTAGCGGGAGCGGGTGGGGGCGACGGGGAGCTGTTTTTT
TRBJ2-1 TRBV5-4 TRBD2 NA CASSLGTSRLYNEQFF TGTGCCAGCAGCTTGGGGACTAGTCGGCTGTACAATGAGCAGTTCTTC
TRBJ2-1 TRBV11-2 NA NA CASSPLSRLLGNEQFF TGTGCCAGCAGCCCCCTGTCTAGGCTCCTGGGCAATGAGCAGTTCTTC
TRBJ2-7 TRBV5-4 NA NA CASSLPGNYEQYF TGTGCCAGCAGCTTGCCCGGGAACTACGAGCAGTACTTC
TRBJ1-1 TRBV7-9 TRBD1 NA CASSTGGNTEAFF TGTGCCAGCAGCACAGGGGGCAACACTGAAGCTTTCTTT
TRBJ1-4 TRBV7-9 NA NA CASSLGIYEKLFF TGTGCCAGCAGCCTGGGAATTTATGAAAAACTGTTTTTT
TRBJ1-2 TRBV19 TRBD1 NA CASSTHTGVDYGYTF TGTGCCAGTAGTACCCATACAGGGGTGGACTATGGCTACACCTTC
TRBJ2-1 TRBV7-9 NA NA CASSLGKVAAYNEQFF TGTGCCAGCAGCTTAGGGAAGGTAGCGGCCTACAATGAGCAGTTCTTC
TRBJ2-3 TRBV6-6 NA NA CASSYSQFVDTQYF TGTGCCAGCAGTTACTCACAATTCGTCGATACGCAGTATTTT
TRBJ2-3 TRBV5-1 TRBD2 NA CASSLERGADTQYF TGCGCCAGCAGCTTGGAGCGGGGCGCAGATACGCAGTATTTT
TRBJ1-4 TRBV6-5 TRBD1 NA CASSYSGQGDEKLFF TGTGCCAGCAGTTACTCGGGACAGGGGGATGAAAAACTGTTTTTT
TRBJ2-1 TRBV5-4 TRBD2 NA CASSPQTSAHNEQFF TGTGCCAGCAGTCCCCAGACTAGCGCCCACAATGAGCAGTTCTTC
TRBJ2-7 TRBV7-9 NA NA CASSFPPGPEQYF TGTGCCAGCAGCTTTCCTCCTGGGCCCGAGCAGTACTTC
TRBJ1-1 TRBV2 TRBD1 NA CATSSGTGLSEAFF TGTGCCACCTCCTCCGGGACAGGGCTTTCGGAAGCTTTCTTT
TRBJ2-7 TRBV28 TRBD2 NA CASSLPGTSGRVRQPYF TGTGCCAGCAGTTTGCCCGGGACTAGCGGGAGGGTAAGACAACCGTACTTC
TRBJ2-7 TRBV28 NA NA CASQRGASYEQYF TGTGCCAGCCAACGGGGGGCATCCTACGAGCAGTACTTC
TRBJ2-3 TRBV18 NA NA CASSPPTGRSTDTQYF TGTGCCAGCTCACCACCTACAGGGAGGAGCACAGATACGCAGTATTTT
TRBJ2-5 TRBV4-2 NA once CASSQGSRQETQYF TGTGCCAGCAGCCAAGGGTCGCGGCAAGAGACCCAGTACTTC
TRBJ2-6 TRBV5-1 NA NA CASSLPGAAGANVLTF TGCGCCAGCAGCTTGCCCGGGGCGGCTGGGGCCAACGTCCTGACTTTC
TRBJ2-7 TRBV5-1 TRBD1 NA CASSFRTGTQYEQYF TGCGCCAGCAGCTTTAGGACAGGGACACAATACGAGCAGTACTTC
TRBJ1-5 TRBV30 NA few CAWSTPGVSNQPQHF TGTGCCTGGAGTACCCCAGGGGTTAGCAATCAGCCCCAGCATTTT
TRBJ1-3 TRBV7-9 TRBD1 NA CASSLTGVGNTIYF TGTGCCAGCAGCTTGACAGGGGTTGGAAACACCATATATTTT
TRBJ2-7 TRBV11-2 NA NA CASSLSRRASRYF TGTGCCAGCAGCTTAAGCAGGCGAGCATCGCGGTACTTC
TRBJ2-1 TRBV19 TRBD2 NA CASSIGLAGGGRNEQFF TGTGCCAGTAGTATAGGGCTAGCGGGAGGGGGGCGGAATGAGCAGTTCTTC
TRBJ2-3 TRBV6-5 NA NA CASSYSRRGTDTQYF TGTGCCAGCAGTTACTCGAGGCGGGGCACAGATACGCAGTATTTT
TRBJ2-1 TRBV20-1 NA NA CSASPNEQFF TGCAGTGCTAGTCCAAATGAGCAGTTCTTC
TRBJ1-2 TRBV5-6 NA NA CASSLPGPGYGYTF TGTGCCAGCAGCCTACCAGGGCCGGGCTATGGCTACACCTTC
TRBJ2-3 TRBV5-1 TRBD1 NA CASSFQGARADTQYF TGCGCCAGCAGCTTTCAGGGGGCAAGGGCAGATACGCAGTATTTT
TRBJ1-5 TRBV4-1 NA few CASSHGQPNSNQPQHF TGCGCCAGCAGCCACGGACAGCCCAATAGCAATCAGCCCCAGCATTTT
TRBJ2-7 TRBV29-1 NA NA CSVDLGAGTLF TGCAGCGTTGATTTAGGAGCAGGGACACTCTTC
TRBJ2-5 TRBV28 NA NA CASSLSLGWGETQYF TGTGCCAGCAGTTTAAGTCTGGGGTGGGGGGAGACCCAGTACTTC
TRBJ1-2 TRBV2 NA NA CASSERAENYGYTF TGTGCCAGCAGTGAAAGGGCGGAGAACTATGGCTACACCTTC
TRBJ2-7 TRBV11-2 NA NA CASSFAGSSYEQYF TGTGCCAGCAGCTTTGCGGGAAGCTCCTACGAGCAGTACTTC
TRBJ1-2 TRBV7-8 NA NA CASSLRTVTDYGYTF TGTGCCAGCAGCTTACGGACAGTCACTGATTATGGCTACACCTTC
TRBJ1-1 TRBV7-3 NA few CASSPRGSTEAFF TGTGCCAGCAGCCCAAGGGGTTCCACTGAAGCTTTCTTT